These 13 T cell receptor beta chains came from one sample sequenced in a study of long-term antiretroviral therapy in people with HIV. Sequencing used immunoSEQ v3.0 at survey level. Clones were read by immunoSEQ multiplex PCR, and TCRdb kept only the in-frame ones, dropping some. The sample yields tens of thousands of clones, over 75% seen once. This sample comprised unsorted PBMCs, obtained 0.8 years before starting antiretroviral therapy. The source is a man between 18 and 35 years old with HIV.

The V call is TRBV5-1, the J call TRBJ2-1, with 8 bases identical to TRBD2. The V gene end was trimmed by 2 bases and the J gene end by 8 bases; junction bases not matched to a gene: 6. CDR3 length equals 14 residues. Germline V gives CDR1 SGHRS, CDR2 YFSETQ. As DNA, the CDR3 is TGCGCCAGCAGCTTCTTGGTCGGGGGGGATGAGCAGTTCTTC. This encodes CASSFLVGGDEQFF.

The rearrangement links TRBV5-6 to TRBJ2-3, with 12 bases that match TRBD1. With 3 bases clipped from V and 4 bases from J, the junction kept 9 bases outside the gene matches. Germline V CDR1 and CDR2: SGHDT, YYEEEE. CDR3 length: 17 residues. The CDR3 DNA sequence: TGTGCCAGCAGCTCTCTCATGGGGACAGGGGGCCCAGATACGCAGTATTTT. Protein product: CASSSLMGTGGPDTQYF.

The genes are TRBV29-1 and TRBJ2-3; D is ambiguous. Germline values: CDR1 SQVTM, CDR2 ANQGSEA. The V end lost 3 bases, the J end lost 1 base, and 14 bases lay between the germline ends. There are 15 residues in the CDR3. Here the CDR3 DNA reads TGCAGCGTTGATGCCCCCAGTCCCGGCACAGATACGCAGTATTTT. As protein: CSVDAPSPGTDTQYF.

This chain uses TRBV7-8 with TRBJ2-3; 12 positions match TRBD2. V lost 5 bases to trimming and J lost 2 bases; unmatched junction nucleotides: 5. This CDR3 comprises 16 residues. Germline lookup yields CDR1 SGHVS and CDR2 FQNEAQ. The CDR3 loop is CASSVPSGGVTDTQYF. In DNA, the CDR3 is TGTGCCAGCAGCGTACCTAGCGGGGGGGTCACAGATACGCAGTATTTT.

The CDR3 nucleotides are TGCAGCGTTGGGGGAGATACGCAGTATTTT. Its translation is CSVGGDTQYF. The chain joins TRBV29-1 to TRBJ2-3; D unresolved. V was trimmed by 4 bases and J by 5 bases, leaving 4 bases between them. Germline V gene lookup returns CDR1 SQVTM and CDR2 ANQGSEA. The CDR3 contains 10 residues.

The CDR3 protein is CATEGGARDEQYF. DNA for the CDR3: TGTGCCACGGAGGGGGGGGCTCGGGACGAGCAGTACTTC. This chain links TRBV10-3 with TRBJ2-7; the D gene is possibly TRBD2 (7 bases). Germline values: CDR1 ENHRY, CDR2 SYGVKD. The ends were cut back, 10 bases at V and 5 bases at J, with 18 bases in the middle. The CDR3 is 13 amino acids.

The chain recombines TRBV5-6 with TRBJ1-1; perhaps TRBD1 as D (6 bases). The germline CDR1 and CDR2 sequences are SGHDT and YYEEEE. V was shortened by 4 bases and J by 2 bases, with 15 bases between the two germline ends. This CDR3 has 15 residues. Written as DNA, the CDR3 is TGTGCCAGCAGCGGCCCAGGGACAACTAACACTGAAGCTTTCTTT. Protein sequence: CASSGPGTTNTEAFF. Looking up the rest from reference TRBV5-6 and TRBJ1-1 gives the full variable domain: DAGVTQSPTHLIKTRGQQVTLRCSPKSGHDTVSWYQQALGQGPQFIFQYYEEEERQRGNFPDRFSGHQFPNYSSELNVNALLLGDSALYLCASSGPGTTNTEAFFGQGTRLTVV.

This clone was recorded once. V is TRBV30 and J is TRBJ1-4; D remains ambiguous. The V end was cut by 2 bases, the J end by 13 bases, with 14 bases between. Germline V gives CDR1 GTSNPN, CDR2 SVGIG (reference sequence). There are 12 residues in the CDR3. CDR3 in DNA: TGTGCCTGGAGTCATCGATTGGCTGGACTGTTTTTT. This sequence encodes CAWSHRLAGLFF.

The chain joins TRBV4-2 to TRBJ1-5, with D perhaps TRBD1 (5 bases). Germline CDR1 and CDR2: LGHNA and YNFKEQ. This CDR3 contains 16 residues. V lost 0 bases to trimming and J lost 6 bases, with 15 bases between them. The CDR3 DNA follows: TGTGCCAGCAGCCAAGAGGAGGGGCAGGGACGTCAGCCCCAGCATTTT. Amino acids: CASSQEEGQGRQPQHF.

This chain links TRBV5-8 with TRBJ1-5, with D tentatively TRBD1 (5 bases). Germline V gene sequence: CDR1 SGHTS, CDR2 YDEGEE. V lost 4 bases to trimming and J lost 7 bases, with 18 bases between them. CDR3 length: 15 residues. The CDR3: CASSNRDGGKQPQHF. The CDR3 DNA is TGTGCCAGCAGCAACCGGGACGGGGGGAAACAGCCCCAGCATTTT.

V usage is TRBV19 and J usage is TRBJ2-3; D call uncertain. V lost 1 base to trimming and J lost 5 bases, with 4 bases between them. In germline, CDR1 is LNHDA, CDR2 SQIVND (reference sequence). The CDR3 has 12 amino acids. For the CDR3, the DNA is TGTGCCAGTAGTATAGGGGGAGATACGCAGTATTTT. Translated: CASSIGGDTQYF.

This chain connects TRBV18 to TRBJ1-6, with D maybe TRBD1 (5 bases). The germline CDR1 and CDR2 sequences are KGHSH and LQKENI. The CDR3 totals 12 residues. V shed 6 bases and J shed 6 bases, with 6 bases lying between them. As DNA, the CDR3 is TGTGCCAGCTCGAGGGGTAATTCACCCCTCCACTTT. This sequence encodes CASSRGNSPLHF. The entire variable domain, with the rest obtained from reference TRBV18 and TRBJ1-6, is as follows: NAGVMQNPRHLVRRRGQEARLRCSPMKGHSHVYWYRQLPEEGLKFMVYLQKENIIDESGMPKERFSAEFPKEGPSILRIQQVVRGDSAAYFCASSRGNSPLHFGNGTRLTVT.

This chain uses TRBV18 with TRBJ2-1; D may correspond to TRBD1 or TRBD2 (6 bases each). Per germline, CDR1 KGHSH and CDR2 LQKENI. The CDR3 runs 16 residues. V lost 0 bases and J 9 bases, leaving 18 bases between the germline ends. CDR3 residues: CASSPPAPGALVEQFF. For the CDR3, the DNA is TGTGCCAGCTCACCACCGGCACCGGGGGCCTTGGTTGAGCAGTTCTTC.